The sequence of this T cell receptor (beta chain) was determined in a study of blood T cells in healthy people across ages. General study results and limits: Correlation between TCR beta diversity and naive T cell percentage was strong. Per million T cells, TCR beta diversity dropped roughly linearly as age increased. Possibly confounding the expanded clonotype changes was the fact that donor CMV status was unknown.

Remarks on this clonotype: Its antigen is not identified.

Through a sample-barcoded 5' primer and a J-beta primer mix, a second PCR was run for about 7 to 12 cycles. Each cDNA molecule was tagged by a template-switch adaptor with 12 random nucleotides. TCRdb re-called the 5' RACE reads with MiXCR, one entry per CDR3 protein. Of about a million distinct CDR3 sequences in the sample, 35% to 40% were seen once. V was clipped by 0 bases and J by 5 bases; unmatched bases: 8. This CDR3 is 16 amino acids long. Germline loops: CDR1 LGHNA, CDR2 YSLEER. The sequencing input was blood. This TCR was sampled from a man between 18 and 29 years old in good health. The chain has TRBV4-3 and TRBJ2-3; TRBD1 matches 7 bases. The CDR3 DNA sequence: TGCGCCAGCAGCCAAGAGGTAGGGGGCCGAGGAGATACGCAGTATTTT. This translates into CASSQEVGGRGDTQYF.